A selection of T cell receptor beta chains follows, all from one sample in a study of cytomegalovirus exposure and HLA in healthy donors. Assay used: immunoSEQ multiplex PCR; TCRdb lists only in-frame clones, some missing. This table holds about 260,000 clones, 70% to 90% found once. The sequenced sample was PBMCs. Source of these receptors: a woman in her forties in good health and CMV-seropositive. Each CDR3 is given with its conserved first and last residue. The D gene is left open where the match is weak. The size field is filled for only some rows; it gives once, few, many or a size class.

v_call,j_call,d_call,clone_size,cdr3_aa,cdr3_nt
TRBV5-1,TRBJ2-2,.,.,CASSFGRDSTGELFF,TGCGCCAGCAGCTTCGGGCGGGATAGCACCGGGGAGCTGTTTTTT
TRBV7-2,TRBJ2-7,TRBD1,.,CASSFSPLTGTAAYEQYF,TGTGCCAGCAGCTTCTCCCCTCTGACCGGGACAGCTGCCTACGAGCAGTACTTC
TRBV30,TRBJ1-3,.,.,CAWSGYSGSTIYF,TGTGCCTGGAGTGGGTACAGCGGAAGCACCATATATTTT
TRBV25-1,TRBJ2-3,TRBD2,.,CASSGTSGSGTQYF,TGTGCCAGCAGTGGGACTAGCGGGAGTGGTACGCAGTATTTT
TRBV28,TRBJ2-7,TRBD2,.,CASSSGTSGNF,TGTGCCAGCAGTTCTGGGACTAGCGGGAACTTC
TRBV7-8,TRBJ1-4,TRBD1,.,CASSSGTALNPRLGKLFF,TGTGCCAGCAGCTCAGGGACAGCGCTGAATCCCCGGTTAGGAAAACTGTTTTTT
TRBV4-3,TRBJ1-5,TRBD1,once,CASSPDRVASNQPQHF,TGCGCCAGCAGCCCGGACAGGGTAGCAAGCAATCAGCCCCAGCATTTT
TRBV18,TRBJ2-7,TRBD1,.,CASSPHPDRGNEQYF,TGTGCCAGCTCACCACATCCGGACAGGGGCAACGAGCAGTACTTC
TRBV5-1,TRBJ2-7,TRBD2,.,CASRGGVGGSYEQYF,TGCGCCAGCAGGGGGGGGGTTGGAGGCTCCTACGAGCAGTACTTC
TRBV5-1,TRBJ2-7,TRBD2,.,CASSLQRDYSYEQYF,TGCGCCAGCAGCTTGCAGCGGGACTACTCCTACGAGCAGTACTTC
TRBV28,TRBJ2-3,TRBD1,.,CASTRTRTGTSTDTQYF,TGTGCCAGCACCCGAACGAGGACAGGGACGAGCACAGATACGCAGTATTTT
TRBV4-3,TRBJ2-7,.,.,CASSQGTASYEQYF,TGCGCCAGCAGCCAAGGGACAGCTTCCTACGAGCAGTACTTC
TRBV7-9,TRBJ2-4,TRBD1,.,CSSSTGQADKNIQYF,TGTTCCAGCAGCACCGGACAGGCGGACAAAAACATTCAGTACTTC
TRBV19,TRBJ1-5,TRBD1,.,CASSPDRDRGLSNQPQHF,TGTGCCAGTAGTCCTGACCGGGACAGGGGACTTAGCAATCAGCCCCAGCATTTT
TRBV7-9,TRBJ1-1,.,.,CASSFGGGGTEAFF,TGTGCCAGCAGCTTCGGGGGGGGTGGCACTGAAGCTTTCTTT
TRBV2,TRBJ1-5,.,.,CASSSSGGNQPQHF,TGTGCCAGCAGCAGCTCGGGGGGCAATCAGCCCCAGCATTTT
TRBV5-6,TRBJ1-1,.,.,CASSLEGVRRNTEAFF,TGTGCCAGCAGCTTGGAAGGGGTTAGGAGGAACACTGAAGCTTTCTTT
TRBV9,TRBJ1-1,.,.,CASSVTVNTEAFF,TGTGCCAGCAGCGTCACAGTGAACACTGAAGCTTTCTTT
TRBV7-9,TRBJ2-2,.,.,CASHSASGELFF,TGTGCCAGCCACTCCGCCTCCGGGGAGCTGTTTTTT
TRBV6-1,TRBJ2-7,TRBD1,.,CASSWTGSNYEQYF,TGTGCCAGCTCATGGACAGGGTCCAACTACGAGCAGTACTTC
TRBV28,TRBJ2-7,.,.,CASSPLDIQNTPYEQYF,TGTGCCAGCAGTCCTCTGGACATACAGAACACCCCCTACGAGCAGTACTTC
TRBV27,TRBJ2-1,.,.,CASSREFYNEQFF,TGTGCCAGCAGCAGGGAATTTTACAATGAGCAGTTCTTC
TRBV7-9,TRBJ2-4,TRBD1,.,CASSREQGVAKNIQYF,TGTGCCAGCAGCCGAGAACAGGGGGTTGCCAAAAACATTCAGTACTTC
TRBV18,TRBJ1-4,TRBD1,.,CASSPPGQGGTNEKLFF,TGTGCCAGCTCACCTCCCGGACAGGGGGGCACTAATGAAAAACTGTTTTTT
TRBV6-5,TRBJ2-5,.,.,CASSRGSASTGTQYF,TGTGCCAGCAGTCGAGGTAGCGCCTCTACGGGGACCCAGTACTTC
TRBV5-1,TRBJ1-1,.,once,CASSLGSNTEAFF,TGCGCCAGCAGCTTGGGTTCAAACACTGAAGCTTTCTTT
TRBV7-2,TRBJ2-7,TRBD2,.,CASSLLLAGGLLYEQYF,TGTGCCAGCAGCTTGCTACTGGCGGGAGGTTTATTATACGAGCAGTACTTC
TRBV2,TRBJ2-3,.,.,CASSVDGGDFADTQYF,TGTGCCAGCAGTGTTGACGGCGGAGACTTTGCGGATACGCAGTATTTT
TRBV30,TRBJ1-2,.,.,CAWSQGLNYGYTF,TGTGCCTGGAGCCAAGGACTGAACTATGGCTACACCTTC
TRBV5-6,TRBJ2-1,.,.,CASILTSDGYEQFF,TGTGCCAGCATATTGACTAGTGACGGCTATGAGCAGTTCTTC
TRBV28,TRBJ2-3,.,.,CASKWGGQTDTQYF,TGTGCCAGCAAATGGGGGGGCCAGACAGATACGCAGTATTTT
TRBV5-1,TRBJ2-1,TRBD2,.,CASSSSGTSWWQFF,TGCGCCAGCAGCTCTAGCGGGACTTCTTGGTGGCAGTTCTTC
TRBV25-1,TRBJ1-6,.,.,CASSEILRNSPLHF,TGTGCCAGCAGTGAAATTCTGCGAAATTCACCCCTCCACTTT
TRBV4-2,TRBJ2-2,TRBD2,.,CASSHSLAGVGTGELFF,TGTGCCAGCAGCCACTCCTTAGCGGGAGTTGGAACCGGGGAGCTGTTTTTT
TRBV4-2,TRBJ1-2,TRBD1,once,CASSQDRDSHNYGYTF,TGTGCCAGCAGCCAGGACCGGGACAGCCATAACTATGGCTACACCTTC
TRBV19,TRBJ2-1,TRBD2,.,CASRGLAGVGNEQFF,TGTGCCAGTAGGGGGTTAGCGGGAGTTGGTAATGAGCAGTTCTTC
TRBV11-2,TRBJ1-1,.,.,CASSPWRLGGGTAEAFF,TGTGCCAGCAGCCCGTGGCGGCTTGGAGGCGGGACGGCTGAAGCTTTCTTT
TRBV19,TRBJ2-3,TRBD1,.,CASKDRGVNTQYF,TGTGCCAGTAAAGACAGGGGAGTAAATACGCAGTATTTT
TRBV28,TRBJ1-6,TRBD1,.,CASSSRQGSRVSPLHF,TGTGCCAGCAGTTCACGACAGGGGTCCCGGGTTTCACCCCTCCACTTT
TRBV11-1,TRBJ2-3,.,.,CASSRDGNTQYF,TGTGCCAGCAGCAGAGACGGGAATACGCAGTATTTT
TRBV7-9,TRBJ1-5,.,.,CSSSLSGDFSNQPQHF,TGTTCCAGCAGCCTCTCGGGGGACTTTAGCAATCAGCCCCAGCATTTT
TRBV28,TRBJ1-2,.,.,CASSFHSDSSGGYTF,TGTGCCAGCAGTTTCCACTCGGACAGCTCTGGGGGCTACACCTTC
TRBV28,TRBJ2-7,.,.,CASSHYEQYF,TGTGCCAGCTCACACTACGAGCAGTACTTC
TRBV28,TRBJ2-5,TRBD1,.,CASSLKTGQGQGETQYF,TGTGCCAGCAGTTTAAAAACGGGACAGGGTCAAGGAGAGACCCAGTACTTC
TRBV28,TRBJ1-5,TRBD1,.,CASSQDRGQPQHF,TGTGCCAGCAGCCAGGACAGGGGTCAGCCCCAGCATTTT
TRBV27,TRBJ2-7,TRBD1,.,CASGGQGANQYEQYF,TGTGCCAGCGGGGGACAGGGGGCGAATCAATACGAGCAGTACTTC
TRBV19,TRBJ1-3,.,.,CASSIGQGPGNTIYF,TGTGCCAGTAGTATAGGGCAGGGGCCGGGGAACACCATATATTTT